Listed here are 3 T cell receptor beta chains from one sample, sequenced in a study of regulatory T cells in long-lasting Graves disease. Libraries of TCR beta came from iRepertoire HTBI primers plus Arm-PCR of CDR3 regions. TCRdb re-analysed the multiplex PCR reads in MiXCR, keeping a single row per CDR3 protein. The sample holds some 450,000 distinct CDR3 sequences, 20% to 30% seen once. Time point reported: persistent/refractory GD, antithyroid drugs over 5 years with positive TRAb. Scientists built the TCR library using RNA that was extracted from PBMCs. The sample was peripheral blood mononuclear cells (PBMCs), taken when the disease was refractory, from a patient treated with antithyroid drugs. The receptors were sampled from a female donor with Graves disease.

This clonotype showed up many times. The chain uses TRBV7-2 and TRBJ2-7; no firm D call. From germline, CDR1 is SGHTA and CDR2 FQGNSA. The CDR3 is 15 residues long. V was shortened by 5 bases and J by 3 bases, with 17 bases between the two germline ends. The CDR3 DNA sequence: TGTGCCAGCAGCATAAGACCAGAACAGAGCTACGAGCAGTACTTC. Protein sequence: CASSIRPEQSYEQYF.

The CDR3 sequence is CSASRSGQYNSPLHF. The CDR3 nucleotides are TGCAGTGCTAGTAGGTCGGGGCAGTATAATTCACCCCTCCACTTT. The rearrangement uses TRBV20-1 and TRBJ1-6; D is perhaps TRBD1 (5 bases). With 3 bases removed from V and 4 bases from J, the gap between germline ends came to 13 bases. The CDR3 has 15 residues. Germline lookup yields CDR1 DFQATT and CDR2 SNEGSKA (reference sequence).

Here the CDR3 DNA reads TGTGCCATCAGTGAGGGGCTAGCGGGAGAGACCCAGTACTTC. This codes for CAISEGLAGETQYF. The rearrangement joins TRBV10-3 to TRBJ2-5; 8 positions match TRBD2. The CDR3 consists of 14 residues. The V segment lost 2 bases and the J segment 4 bases; nucleotides outside the gene matches: 3. CDR1 ENHRY and CDR2 SYGVKD come from the germline V gene.